The TCR beta chain under discussion was sequenced for a study of ipilimumab plus nivolumab after autologous stem cell transplantation. Ipilimumab, 1 mg/kg, started 14 to 28 days after autologous transplant. Sequenced by immunoSEQ multiplex PCR; TCRdb stores in-frame clones only, minus some. The data contain over 8,000 clones, more than 60% of them singletons. Here the sequenced sample was PBMCs, taken in a trial of ipilimumab plus nivolumab as post-transplant consolidation. This receptor was obtained from a female donor with multiple myeloma.

CDR3 protein: CASFEFSNTEAFF. In DNA form, the CDR3 reads TGCGCCAGCTTTGAGTTTTCGAACACTGAAGCTTTCTTT. The gene calls are TRBV5-1 and TRBJ1-1; D ambiguous. Per germline, CDR1 SGHRS and CDR2 YFSETQ. The length of the CDR3 is 13 residues. V was shortened by 7 bases and J by 1 base, with 11 bases between the two germline ends.